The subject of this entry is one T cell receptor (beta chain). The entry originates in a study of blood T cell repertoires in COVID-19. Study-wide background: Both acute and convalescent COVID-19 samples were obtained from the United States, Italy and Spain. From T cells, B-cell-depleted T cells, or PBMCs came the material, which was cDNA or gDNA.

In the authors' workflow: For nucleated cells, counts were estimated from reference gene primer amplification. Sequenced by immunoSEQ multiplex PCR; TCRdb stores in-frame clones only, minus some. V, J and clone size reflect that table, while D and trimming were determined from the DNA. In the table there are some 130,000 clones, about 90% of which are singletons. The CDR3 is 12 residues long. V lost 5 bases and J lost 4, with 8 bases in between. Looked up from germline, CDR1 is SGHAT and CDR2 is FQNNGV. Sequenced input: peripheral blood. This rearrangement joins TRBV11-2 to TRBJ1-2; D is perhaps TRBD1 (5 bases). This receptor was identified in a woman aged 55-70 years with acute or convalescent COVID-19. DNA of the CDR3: TGTGCCAGCAGCCCGGACACCTATGGCTACACCTTC. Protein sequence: CASSPDTYGYTF.